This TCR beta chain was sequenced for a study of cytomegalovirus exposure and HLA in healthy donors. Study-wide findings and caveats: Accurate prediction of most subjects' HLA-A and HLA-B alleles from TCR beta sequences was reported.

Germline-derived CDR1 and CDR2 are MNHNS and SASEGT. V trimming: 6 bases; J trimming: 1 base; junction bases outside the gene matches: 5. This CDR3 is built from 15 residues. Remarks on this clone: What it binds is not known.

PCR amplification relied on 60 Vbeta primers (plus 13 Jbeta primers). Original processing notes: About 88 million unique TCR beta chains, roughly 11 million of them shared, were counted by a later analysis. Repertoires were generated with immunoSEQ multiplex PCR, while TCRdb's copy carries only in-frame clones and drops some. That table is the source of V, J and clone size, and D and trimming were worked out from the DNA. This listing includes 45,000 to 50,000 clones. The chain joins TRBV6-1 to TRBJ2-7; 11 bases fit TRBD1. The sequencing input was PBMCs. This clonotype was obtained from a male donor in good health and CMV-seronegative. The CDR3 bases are TGTGCCAGCAGCTCCGGGACAGGGGGTTCCTACGAGCAGTACTTC. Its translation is CASSSGTGGSYEQYF.